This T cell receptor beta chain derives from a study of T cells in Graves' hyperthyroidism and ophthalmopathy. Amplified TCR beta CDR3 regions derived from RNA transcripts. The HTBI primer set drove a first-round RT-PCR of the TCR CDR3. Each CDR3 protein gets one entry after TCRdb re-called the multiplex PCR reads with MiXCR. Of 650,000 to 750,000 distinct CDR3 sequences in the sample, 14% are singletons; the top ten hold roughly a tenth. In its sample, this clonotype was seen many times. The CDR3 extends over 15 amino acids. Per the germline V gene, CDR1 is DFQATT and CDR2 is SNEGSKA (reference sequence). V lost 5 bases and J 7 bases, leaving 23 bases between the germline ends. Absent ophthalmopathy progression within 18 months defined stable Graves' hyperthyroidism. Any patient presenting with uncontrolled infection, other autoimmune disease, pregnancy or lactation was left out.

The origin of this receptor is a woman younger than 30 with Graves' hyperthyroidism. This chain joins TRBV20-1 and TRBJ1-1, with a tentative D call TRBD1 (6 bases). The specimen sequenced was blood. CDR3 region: CSAENRAGYLDEAFF. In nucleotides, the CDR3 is TGCAGTGCTGAAAACAGGGCGGGGTATCTCGATGAAGCTTTCTTT.